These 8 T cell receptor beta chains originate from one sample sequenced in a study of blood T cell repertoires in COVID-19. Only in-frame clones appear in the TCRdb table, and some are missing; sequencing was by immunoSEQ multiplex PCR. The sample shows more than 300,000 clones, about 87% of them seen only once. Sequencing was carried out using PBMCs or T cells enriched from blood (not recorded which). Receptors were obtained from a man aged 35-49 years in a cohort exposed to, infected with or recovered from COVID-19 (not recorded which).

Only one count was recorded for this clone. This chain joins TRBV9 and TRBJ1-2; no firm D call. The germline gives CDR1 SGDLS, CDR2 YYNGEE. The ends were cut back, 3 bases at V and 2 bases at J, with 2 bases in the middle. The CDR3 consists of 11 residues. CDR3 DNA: TGTGCCAGCAGCGCAAACTATGGCTACACCTTC. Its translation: CASSANYGYTF.

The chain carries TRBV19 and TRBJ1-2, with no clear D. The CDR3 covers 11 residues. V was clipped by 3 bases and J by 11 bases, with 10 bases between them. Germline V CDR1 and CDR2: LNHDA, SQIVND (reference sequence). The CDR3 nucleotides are TGTGCCAGTAGTATCGCGGCAAGGTACACCTTC. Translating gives CASSIAARYTF.

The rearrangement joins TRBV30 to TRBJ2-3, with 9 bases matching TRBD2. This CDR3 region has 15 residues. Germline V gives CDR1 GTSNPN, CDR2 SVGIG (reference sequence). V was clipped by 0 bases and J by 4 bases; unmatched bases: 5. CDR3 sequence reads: CAWSVPSGVSDTQYF. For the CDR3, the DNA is TGTGCCTGGAGTGTACCTAGCGGGGTGTCAGATACGCAGTATTTT.

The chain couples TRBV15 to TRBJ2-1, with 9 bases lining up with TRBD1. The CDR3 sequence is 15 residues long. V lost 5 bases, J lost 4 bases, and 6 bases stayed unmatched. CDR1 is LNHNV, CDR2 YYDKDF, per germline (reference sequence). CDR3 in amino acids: CATSGGTGRYNEQFF. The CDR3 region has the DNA TGTGCCACCAGCGGAGGGACAGGGAGATACAATGAGCAGTTCTTC.

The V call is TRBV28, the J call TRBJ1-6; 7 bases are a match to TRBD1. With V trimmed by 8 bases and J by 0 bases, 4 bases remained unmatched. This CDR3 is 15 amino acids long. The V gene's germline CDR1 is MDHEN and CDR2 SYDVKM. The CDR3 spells CASGPGGSYNSPLHF. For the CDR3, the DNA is TGTGCCAGCGGGCCAGGGGGCTCCTATAATTCACCCCTCCACTTT.

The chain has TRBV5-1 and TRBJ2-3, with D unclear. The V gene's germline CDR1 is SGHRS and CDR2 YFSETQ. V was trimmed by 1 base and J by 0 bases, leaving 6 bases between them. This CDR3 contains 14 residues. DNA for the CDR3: TGCGCCAGCAGCTTGCGAGAGAGCACAGATACGCAGTATTTT. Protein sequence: CASSLRESTDTQYF.

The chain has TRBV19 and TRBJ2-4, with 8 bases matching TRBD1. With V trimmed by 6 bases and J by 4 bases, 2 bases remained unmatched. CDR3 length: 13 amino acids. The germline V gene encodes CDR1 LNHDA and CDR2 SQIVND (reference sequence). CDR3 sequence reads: CASSRTGKNIQYF. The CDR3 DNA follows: TGTGCCAGTAGCCGGACAGGGAAAAACATTCAGTACTTC.

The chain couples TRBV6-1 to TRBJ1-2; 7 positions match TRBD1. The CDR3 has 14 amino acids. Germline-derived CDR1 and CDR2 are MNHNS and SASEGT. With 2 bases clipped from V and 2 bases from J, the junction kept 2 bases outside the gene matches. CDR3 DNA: TGTGCCAGCAGTGAACAGGGGGTAAACTATGGCTACACCTTC. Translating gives CASSEQGVNYGYTF.